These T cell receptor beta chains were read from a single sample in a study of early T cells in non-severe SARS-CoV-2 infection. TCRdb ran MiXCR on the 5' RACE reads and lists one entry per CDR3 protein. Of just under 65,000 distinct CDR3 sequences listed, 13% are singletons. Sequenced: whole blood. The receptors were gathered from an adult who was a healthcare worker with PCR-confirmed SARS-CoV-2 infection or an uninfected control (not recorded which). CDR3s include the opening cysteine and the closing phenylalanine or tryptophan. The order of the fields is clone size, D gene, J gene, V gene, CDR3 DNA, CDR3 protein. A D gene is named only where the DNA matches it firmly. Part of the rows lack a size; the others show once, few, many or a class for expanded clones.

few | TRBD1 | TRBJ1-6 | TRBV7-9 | TGTGCCAGCAGCTTAGCAGGTGGACAGGGCTCCTATAATTCACCCCTCCACTTT | CASSLAGGQGSYNSPLHF
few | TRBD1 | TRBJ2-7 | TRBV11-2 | TGTGCCAGCAGGACCGCAGGGGGTTCCGAGCAGTACTTC | CASRTAGGSEQYF
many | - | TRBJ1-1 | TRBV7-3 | TGTGCCAGCAGCCTACGGGGAAACACTGAAGCTTTCTTT | CASSLRGNTEAFF
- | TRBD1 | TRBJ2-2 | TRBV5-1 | TGCGCCAGCAGCTTCCTGACAGGGACGACCGGGGAGCTGTTTTTT | CASSFLTGTTGELFF
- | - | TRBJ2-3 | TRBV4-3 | TGCGCCAGCAGCTCCACACAGGAATCAGATACGCAGTATTTT | CASSSTQESDTQYF
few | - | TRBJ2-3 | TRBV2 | TGTGCCAGCAGTGCCGACTTCTTGGGCACAGATACGCAGTATTTT | CASSADFLGTDTQYF
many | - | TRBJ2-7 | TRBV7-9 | TGTGCCAGCACCCCTCGTTGGCGAGACACACCCTCCTACGAGCAGTACTTC | CASTPRWRDTPSYEQYF
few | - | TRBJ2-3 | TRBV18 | TGTGCCAGCTCACCACGGAACACAGATACGCAGTATTTT | CASSPRNTDTQYF
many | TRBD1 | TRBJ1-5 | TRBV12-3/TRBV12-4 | TGTGCCAGCAATGGACAGGCTAGCAATCAGCCCCAGCATTTT | CASNGQASNQPQHF
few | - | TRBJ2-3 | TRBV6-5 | TGTGCCAGCAGTCCGACACCCTCTAGCACAGATACGCAGTATTTT | CASSPTPSSTDTQYF
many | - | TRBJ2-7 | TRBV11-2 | TGTGCCAGCAGCCCCGACAAAACAGGGCCCTACGAGCAGTACTTC | CASSPDKTGPYEQYF
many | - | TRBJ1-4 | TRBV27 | TGTGCCAGCAAAGGCGAGGATGCGAATGAAAAACTGTTTTTT | CASKGEDANEKLFF
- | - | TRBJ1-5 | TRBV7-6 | TGTGCCAGCAGCTTAGTCAATCAGCCCCAGCATTTT | CASSLVNQPQHF
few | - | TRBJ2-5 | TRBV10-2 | TGCGCCAGCAGTTTGAATAGGGAGACCCAGTACTTC | CASSLNRETQYF
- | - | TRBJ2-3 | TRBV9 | TGTGCCAGCAGGGGATACAGAGATACGCAGTATTTT | CASRGYRDTQYF
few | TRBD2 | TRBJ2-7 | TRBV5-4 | TGTGCCAGCAGCTTCACCATCGGGGGGTTCTTCGACGAGCAGTACTTC | CASSFTIGGFFDEQYF
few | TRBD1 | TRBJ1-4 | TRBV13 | TGTGCCAGCAGCTCCCTAACAGGGGATGAGGCTAATGAAAAACTGTTTTTT | CASSSLTGDEANEKLFF
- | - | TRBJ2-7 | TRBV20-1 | TGCAGTGCTAGAGGGACTCTCGGGAACGAGCAGTACTTC | CSARGTLGNEQYF
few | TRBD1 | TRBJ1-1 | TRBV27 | TGTGCCAGCAGTCCCCGACAGGGAGGCGAAGCTTTCTTT | CASSPRQGGEAFF
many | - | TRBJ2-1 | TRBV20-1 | TGCAGTGCTAGGGTACAGAGCTCCTACAATGAGCAGTTCTTC | CSARVQSSYNEQFF
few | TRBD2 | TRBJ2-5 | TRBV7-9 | TGTGCCAGCAGCTTAAAGATCGCCCCGACTAGCCCCCGAGAGACCCAGTACTTC | CASSLKIAPTSPRETQYF
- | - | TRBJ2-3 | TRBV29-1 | TGCAGCGTTTCTAGACCCACTGGGGGCACAGATACGCAGTATTTT | CSVSRPTGGTDTQYF
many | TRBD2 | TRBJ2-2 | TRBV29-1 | TGCAGCGTTCTACCTAGCGGAAACACCGGGGAGCTGTTTTTT | CSVLPSGNTGELFF
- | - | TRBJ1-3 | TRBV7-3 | TGTGCCAGCAGAATTTACGGAAACACCATATATTTT | CASRIYGNTIYF
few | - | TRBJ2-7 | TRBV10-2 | TGCGCCAGCAGTGACGACACTTACGAGCAGTACTTC | CASSDDTYEQYF
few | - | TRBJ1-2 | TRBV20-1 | TGCAGTGCTTCGGGGACACAAAACTATGGCTACACCTTC | CSASGTQNYGYTF
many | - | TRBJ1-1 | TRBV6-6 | TGTGCCAGCAGTTACTCTCACTTCGACAGGAACACTGAAGCTTTCTTT | CASSYSHFDRNTEAFF
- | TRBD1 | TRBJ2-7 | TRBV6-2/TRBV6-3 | TGTGCCAGCAGTTACTTAGCGTGGACAGGTATGTCTCCCTACTCTGGGGAGCAGTACTTC | CASSYLAWTGMSPYSGEQYF
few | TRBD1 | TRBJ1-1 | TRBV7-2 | TGTGCCAGCAGCCAAGAGACAGGGGGCCTCACTGAAGCTTTCTTT | CASSQETGGLTEAFF
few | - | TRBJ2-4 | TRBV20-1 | TGCAGTGCTAGGGACTTTGGCGGTTCCAAAAACATTCAGTACTTC | CSARDFGGSKNIQYF
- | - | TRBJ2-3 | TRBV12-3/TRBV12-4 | TGTGCCAGCAGTTCATTGGAGGATACGCAGTATTTT | CASSSLEDTQYF
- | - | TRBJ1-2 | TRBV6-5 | TGTGCCAGCAGATCCGGGCCACTGGGCTACACCTTC | CASRSGPLGYTF
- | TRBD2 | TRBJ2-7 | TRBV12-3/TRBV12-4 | TGTGCCAGCAGTCGTAGCGGGGGCTACGAGCAGTACTTC | CASSRSGGYEQYF
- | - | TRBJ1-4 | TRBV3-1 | TGTGCCAGCAGCCAATCCGGGACTAATGAAAAACTGTTTTTT | CASSQSGTNEKLFF
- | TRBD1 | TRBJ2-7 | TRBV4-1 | TGCGCCAGCAGCCAAGATCTCCAGGGGCAGGGGGCTTACGAGCAGTACTTC | CASSQDLQGQGAYEQYF
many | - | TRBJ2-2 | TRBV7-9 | TGTGCCAGCAGCTTAGAGCTCGGGGAGCTGTTTTTT | CASSLELGELFF
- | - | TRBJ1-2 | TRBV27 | TGTGCCAGCAGAGAAACAGGGAATGGCTACACCTTC | CASRETGNGYTF
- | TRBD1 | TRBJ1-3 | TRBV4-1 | TGCGCCAGCAGCCAAGTTCCGGCAGGGGGCCTTAACACCATATATTTT | CASSQVPAGGLNTIYF
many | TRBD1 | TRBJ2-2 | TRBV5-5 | TGTGCCAGCAGCCCAACCCGACAGGGGGCCGACGGGGAGCTGTTTTTT | CASSPTRQGADGELFF
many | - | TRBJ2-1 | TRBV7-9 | TGTGCCAGCAGCCGACACTACAATGAGCAGTTCTTC | CASSRHYNEQFF
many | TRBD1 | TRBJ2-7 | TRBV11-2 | TGTGCCAGCAGCTTAGCGTACAGGGGGAACCCGTACGAGCAGTACTTC | CASSLAYRGNPYEQYF
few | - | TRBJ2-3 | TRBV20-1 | TGCAGTGCGGGTCGGGGGATCAGCACAGATACGCAGTATTTT | CSAGRGISTDTQYF